These 20 T cell receptor beta chains were sequenced from one sample in a study of early T cells in non-severe SARS-CoV-2 infection. TCRdb re-derived calls from the 5' RACE reads in MiXCR, one entry per CDR3 protein. The sample yields about 42,000 distinct CDR3 sequences, 7.1% seen once. The specimen was whole blood. Receptors were obtained from an adult who was a healthcare worker with PCR-confirmed SARS-CoV-2 infection or an uninfected control (not recorded which).

This clonotype was recorded at least ten times. J is TRBJ2-1 and V is TRBV6-6; no definite D call. Trimming pared 7 bases from V and 9 bases from J, leaving 13 bases between. Germline CDR1 reads MNHNY; CDR2 reads SVGAGI (reference sequence). The CDR3 is 12 residues long. CDR3 nucleotides: TGTGCCAGCACCCCTCAGGCCGGTGAGCAGTTCTTC. Translation: CASTPQAGEQFF.

The chain's CDR3 is CASGFDKNIQYF. The DNA of the CDR3 is TGTGCCAGCGGGTTCGACAAAAACATTCAGTACTTC. The rearrangement links TRBV6-5 to TRBJ2-4, with unresolved D. This CDR3 is 12 amino acids long. Trimming shortened V by 8 bases and J by 3 bases, and 8 bases separated the two germline ends. Germline assignment: CDR1 MNHEY and CDR2 SVGAGI.

This clonotype has only a few counts. This chain links TRBV20-1 with TRBJ2-7; D may be TRBD1 (6 bases). V gave up 6 bases and J gave up 7 bases, with 16 bases separating them. Germline V CDR1 and CDR2: DFQATT, SNEGSKA (reference sequence). The CDR3 is 12 amino acids. CDR3 bases: TGCAGTGCCAGGGGTTTGATATGGGAGCAGTACTTC. Translated, it gives CSARGLIWEQYF.

The table lists this clonotype with many counts. This rearrangement joins TRBV6-5 to TRBJ1-2; TRBD1 agrees at 8 bases. The V and J ends lost 1 base and 8 bases, in that order; junction bases with no gene match: 9. This CDR3 contains 15 residues. The germline V gene has CDR1 MNHEY and CDR2 SVGAGI. The CDR3 region is CASSYFQGAGRGYTF. DNA of the CDR3: TGTGCCAGCAGTTACTTCCAGGGGGCTGGTCGAGGCTACACCTTC.

This chain joins TRBV2 and TRBJ1-4; tentatively, D is TRBD1 (6 bases). The CDR3 is 13 residues long. In germline, CDR1 is SNHLY, CDR2 FYNNEI. V lost 2 bases and J 7 bases, leaving 8 bases between the germline ends. CDR3 DNA: TGTGCCAGCAGTGAACGGGGGCTTGAAAAACTGTTTTTT. It is translated as CASSERGLEKLFF.

This clonotype occurred a few times. The chain carries TRBV7-2 and TRBJ2-7, with 7 bases aligning to TRBD1. Germline CDR1 is SGHTA and CDR2 is FQGNSA. The CDR3 runs to 16 residues. V was pared by 1 base and J by 2 bases, with 8 bases of the junction left unmatched. DNA of the CDR3: TGTGCCAGCAGCTTAGATGACCGGGACAGAGCCTACGAGCAGTACTTC. Protein sequence: CASSLDDRDRAYEQYF.

The chain links TRBV3-1 to TRBJ1-4, with 11 bases lining up with TRBD1. The CDR3 is 15 residues long. V was pared by 5 bases and J by 5 bases, with 4 bases of the junction left unmatched. Germline V gene lookup returns CDR1 LGHDT and CDR2 YNNKEL (reference sequence). As DNA, the CDR3 is TGTGCCAGCAGCTCGAGGACAGGGGGCAATGAAAAACTGTTTTTT. Translation gives CASSSRTGGNEKLFF.

The sample holds one count of this clonotype. The gene calls are TRBV12-3 or TRBV12-4 and TRBJ2-3; 7 bases line up with TRBD1. After removal of 8 bases from V and 1 base from J, the junction contained 6 bases not matched to a gene. The CDR3 contains 14 residues. For the CDR3, the DNA is TGTGCCAGCTTGGTCACAGGGGGCACAGATACGCAGTATTTT. Its protein is CASLVTGGTDTQYF.

This clonotype has a count of ten or more. The genes are TRBV24-1 and TRBJ1-5; tentatively, D is TRBD1 (5 bases). This CDR3 has 14 amino acids. The germline V gene encodes CDR1 KGHDR and CDR2 SFDVKD. V was shortened by 10 bases and J by 5 bases, with 17 bases between the two germline ends. The CDR3 spells CATSPGRSDQPQHF. CDR3 coding DNA: TGTGCCACTTCCCCAGGGAGGTCTGATCAGCCCCAGCATTTT.

This clonotype was recorded many times. The CDR3 DNA reads as TGCGCCAGCAGCCAAGTGGGACTAACTAATGAAAAACTGTTTTTT. It codes for CASSQVGLTNEKLFF. V is TRBV4-1 and J is TRBJ1-4, with D possibly being TRBD1 (5 bases). V was clipped by 1 base and J by 1 base, with 7 bases between them. This CDR3 contains 15 residues. Germline CDR1 reads MGHRA; CDR2 reads YSYEKL.

The chain carries TRBV6-2 or TRBV6-3 and TRBJ2-2; D uncertain. V lost 5 bases to trimming and J lost 5 bases, with 6 bases between them. Per the germline V gene, CDR1 is MNHEY and CDR2 is SVGEGT. There are 12 residues in the CDR3. The CDR3 here is CASSPLTGELFF. For the CDR3, the DNA is TGTGCCAGCAGTCCACTTACCGGGGAGCTGTTTTTT.

The chain uses TRBV6-1 and TRBJ1-2; 9 nucleotides align to TRBD1. CDR3 size: 13 residues. V was clipped by 4 bases and J by 5 bases; unmatched bases: 2. Germline loops: CDR1 MNHNS, CDR2 SASEGT. This chain's CDR3 is CASSGTGAYGYTF. In DNA form, the CDR3 reads TGTGCCAGCAGTGGGACAGGGGCATATGGCTACACCTTC.

This clonotype appeared many times. The chain couples TRBV7-9 to TRBJ1-2, with D unclear. Germline-derived CDR1 and CDR2 are SEHNR and FQNEAQ (reference sequence). V dropped 2 bases and J dropped 3 bases, with 4 bases sitting between them. The CDR3 has 12 amino acids. The CDR3: CASSLSHYGYTF. CDR3 bases: TGTGCCAGCAGCTTATCCCACTATGGCTACACCTTC.

This clonotype was picked up many times. The CDR3: CASSLAPGVDYGYTF. CDR3 nucleotide sequence: TGTGCCAGCAGCTTGGCCCCAGGGGTCGACTATGGCTACACCTTC. The chain couples TRBV5-6 to TRBJ1-2, with a possible D match to TRBD1 (6 bases). The CDR3 runs to 15 residues. V lost 0 bases and J 3 bases, leaving 12 bases between the germline ends. Per the germline V gene, CDR1 is SGHDT and CDR2 is YYEEEE.

The sample holds many counts of this clonotype. The rearrangement uses TRBV10-1 and TRBJ2-1, with D perhaps being TRBD1 or TRBD2 (5 bases each). CDR3 length: 15 residues. The germline V gene encodes CDR1 WNHNN and CDR2 SYGVQD (reference sequence). The V and J ends lost 4 bases and 8 bases respectively, with 18 bases between them. CDR3 region: CASSVNPSGGDEQFF. CDR3 in DNA: TGCGCCAGCAGTGTCAACCCCTCTGGGGGTGATGAGCAGTTCTTC.

The rearrangement links TRBV21-1 to TRBJ1-1. TRBV21-1 is an annotated pseudogene. The CDR3 spans 13 residues. DNA of the CDR3: TGTGCCAGCAGCAACCCGATGGGCACTGAAGCTTTCTTT. This gives the protein CASSNPMGTEAFF.

This clonotype was observed many times. V is TRBV27 and J is TRBJ2-3, with 11 positions matching TRBD2. The CDR3 contains 14 residues. With 6 bases clipped from V and 4 bases from J, the junction kept 3 bases outside the gene matches. Germline lookup yields CDR1 MNHEY and CDR2 SMNVEV (reference sequence). As DNA, the CDR3 is TGTGCCAGCAGGACGACTAGCGGGGCAGATACGCAGTATTTT. Its protein product is CASRTTSGADTQYF.

J is TRBJ2-5 and V is TRBV11-2, with a weak D call TRBD2 (5 bases). This CDR3 region has 14 residues. V was pared by 5 bases and J by 1 base, with 11 bases between. Germline V gene lookup returns CDR1 SGHAT and CDR2 FQNNGV. The CDR3 nucleotides read TGTGCCAGCAGCCCAACTAGAGTCCAAGAGACCCAGTACTTC. Protein sequence: CASSPTRVQETQYF.

This clonotype was counted many times. This chain joins TRBV5-1 and TRBJ2-1; TRBD2 agrees at 8 bases. Per the germline V gene, CDR1 is SGHRS and CDR2 is YFSETQ. The CDR3 consists of 19 residues. Trimming cost V 4 bases and J 3 bases; bases outside gene matches: 18. This CDR3 is CASSLPRGGEFKLYNEQFF. As DNA, the CDR3 is TGCGCCAGCAGCCTTCCCCGGGGGGGCGAGTTCAAGCTCTACAATGAGCAGTTCTTC.

The gene calls are TRBV9 and TRBJ1-2; D ambiguous. The V gene's germline CDR1 is SGDLS and CDR2 YYNGEE. Trimming took off 3 bases at V and 8 bases at J, with 17 bases between the two ends. The CDR3 is 14 amino acids. The CDR3 nucleotides read TGTGCCAGCAGCGGAACATCCGACAATCGCGGCTACACCTTC. Its translation: CASSGTSDNRGYTF.